The following is a T cell receptor beta chain sequence with its context. The antigen remains undetermined. This sample was included in a study of a mutant IDH1 vaccine in newly diagnosed glioma. Study background: Eight vaccinations were given in weeks 1, 3, 5, 7, 11, 15, 19 and 23. Vaccinations were initiated 4-6 weeks following radiotherapy alone, or were given together with temozolomide cycles. Treated patients showed a male proportion of around 62%, a female proportion of around 40%, and a mean age of approximately 40 years.

Trimming took off 5 bases at V and 4 bases at J, with 2 bases between the two ends. This CDR3 region has 9 residues. CDR1 DFQATT and CDR2 SNEGSKA come from the germline V gene (reference sequence). Stated time point: week 11, during vaccination. A single vaccine dose contained 300 ug of mutant IDH1 20-mer peptide, and topical imiquimod was used with it. TCRdb keeps only in-frame clones here, not all; method: immunoSEQ multiplex PCR. The sample holds 40,000 or so clones, 84% seen once. Sequences were derived from PBMCs, sampled from a glioma patient whose treatment included an IDH1 peptide vaccine. This sequence originates from a middle-aged man with glioma. This chain uses TRBV20-1 with TRBJ2-5; D ambiguous. Here the CDR3 reads CSAPETQYF. As DNA, the CDR3 is TGCAGTGCTCCAGAGACCCAGTACTTC.